These 2 T cell receptor beta chains originate from one sample sequenced in a study of blood T cell repertoires in COVID-19. The assay was immunoSEQ multiplex PCR, and TCRdb's table has in-frame clones only and misses some. The sample consists of about 14,000 clones, roughly 85% of them appearing once. The sample was peripheral blood. The origin of the receptors is a human donor with active COVID-19. The donor label of this sample is uncertain.

The rearrangement links TRBV7-2 to TRBJ2-7; 13 bases are a match to TRBD2. This CDR3 is built from 17 residues. Germline CDR1 SGHTA, CDR2 FQGNSA. V dropped 1 base and J dropped 9; count of bases not matched to a gene: 12. CDR3 amino acids: CASSLGPGLAGHQGQYF. The CDR3 DNA sequence: TGTGCCAGCAGCTTAGGGCCGGGACTAGCGGGACATCAAGGGCAGTACTTC.

The V gene is TRBV5-1, the J gene TRBJ2-7; 9 bases fit TRBD2. Germline CDR1 SGHRS, CDR2 YFSETQ. This CDR3 has 15 amino acids. After removal of 1 base from V and 2 bases from J, the junction contained 4 bases not matched to a gene. This chain's CDR3 is CASSLSAGGPYEQYF. The CDR3 DNA sequence: TGCGCCAGCAGCTTGTCAGCGGGGGGACCCTACGAGCAGTACTTC.